Listed below are T cell receptor beta chains from one sample, sequenced in a study of chemoradiotherapy in HPV16-positive cancers. Sequenced by immunoSEQ multiplex PCR; TCRdb stores in-frame clones only, minus some. Of tens of thousands of clones listed, approximately 91% are singletons. The sample consisted of blood, taken from a patient who underwent chemoradiotherapy. The receptors shown here come from a human donor with HPV-associated anogenital cancer. CDR3s include the opening cysteine and the closing phenylalanine or tryptophan. Fields, in order: V gene, J gene, D gene, clone size, CDR3 protein, CDR3 DNA. A D gene is named only where the DNA matches it firmly. Clone size is not always given. Where it is, it says once, few, many or a class for expanded clones.

TRBV9	TRBJ1-6	TRBD1	-	CASSVGGTDYNSPLHF	TGTGCCAGCAGCGTAGGAGGGACAGACTATAATTCACCCCTCCACTTT
TRBV19	TRBJ1-2	-	once	CASSITVRAHGYTF	TGTGCCAGTAGTATAACCGTAAGGGCGCATGGCTACACCTTC
TRBV2	TRBJ2-3	-	once	CASSNDRSSTDTQYF	TGTGCCAGCAGTAACGACAGGTCTAGCACAGATACGCAGTATTTT
TRBV14	TRBJ1-1	TRBD1	once	CASSQTGGSEAFF	TGTGCCAGCAGCCAAACAGGGGGCTCTGAAGCTTTCTTT
TRBV5-1	TRBJ2-5	TRBD1	-	CASSWRQGSAQETQYF	TGCGCCAGCAGCTGGAGACAGGGGTCCGCCCAAGAGACCCAGTACTTC
TRBV5-1	TRBJ2-7	TRBD1	once	CASSSGGAGTGVLYEQYF	TGCGCCAGCAGCTCCGGAGGGGCCGGGACAGGGGTTCTGTACGAGCAGTACTTC
TRBV10-1	TRBJ2-3	-	-	CATWDTQYF	TGCGCCACCTGGGATACGCAGTATTTT
TRBV6-5	TRBJ1-5	-	-	CASSVDRNGNQPQHF	TGTGCCAGCAGTGTAGACAGGAATGGCAATCAGCCCCAGCATTTT
TRBV2	TRBJ2-2	-	few	CAIFSGDTGELFF	TGTGCCATATTTTCCGGGGACACCGGGGAGCTGTTTTTT
TRBV30	TRBJ2-5	-	-	CAWSGPRTQYF	TGTGCCTGGAGTGGTCCGAGGACCCAGTACTTC
TRBV27	TRBJ1-6	TRBD1	few	CASSPSSGTGNSPLHF	TGTGCCAGCAGTCCTTCCTCCGGGACAGGGAATTCACCCCTCCACTTT
TRBV19	TRBJ2-7	-	-	CASSELLGYEQYF	TGTGCCAGTAGTGAACTCCTAGGCTACGAGCAGTACTTC
TRBV2	TRBJ1-2	-	-	CASSEGRVGNYGYTF	TGTGCCAGCAGTGAAGGAAGGGTTGGGAACTATGGCTACACCTTC
TRBV19	TRBJ2-7	-	-	CASSIRVVGYEQYF	TGTGCCAGTAGTATTAGGGTGGTAGGCTACGAGCAGTACTTC
TRBV18	TRBJ2-5	TRBD2	once	CASSPQLAGGAQETQYF	TGTGCCAGCTCACCACAACTAGCGGGGGGGGCGCAAGAGACCCAGTACTTC
TRBV27	TRBJ1-5	-	few	CASSLGANGNQPQHF	TGTGCCAGCAGTTTGGGGGCGAATGGCAATCAGCCCCAGCATTTT
TRBV2	TRBJ2-7	-	-	CASSESPGPYEQYF	TGTGCCAGCAGTGAATCCCCAGGACCCTACGAGCAGTACTTC
TRBV10-3	TRBJ1-2	TRBD1	-	CAIGNTGGVYGYTF	TGTGCCATCGGTAATACAGGGGGCGTTTATGGCTACACCTTC
TRBV11-3	TRBJ2-2	-	-	CASSLIAGLNTGELFF	TGTGCCAGCAGCTTAATTGCGGGGCTGAACACCGGGGAGCTGTTTTTT
TRBV5-1	TRBJ2-2	TRBD2	-	CASSLEASGSAEAGELFF	TGCGCCAGCAGCTTGGAGGCTAGCGGGAGTGCTGAGGCCGGGGAGCTGTTTTTT
TRBV5-4	TRBJ2-7	-	-	CASSSRDSSTKQYF	TGTGCCAGCAGCTCGCGGGACAGCTCTACGAAGCAGTACTTC
TRBV29-1	TRBJ1-2	-	-	CSVEGQVYGYTF	TGCAGCGTTGAGGGGCAGGTTTATGGCTACACCTTC
TRBV19	TRBJ1-1	-	-	CASGGRGNTEAFF	TGTGCCAGTGGGGGCAGGGGGAACACTGAAGCTTTCTTT
TRBV25-1	TRBJ1-3	-	-	CASSAPGLASGNTIYF	TGTGCCAGCAGTGCTCCGGGCCTTGCTTCGGGAAACACCATATATTTT
TRBV10-2	TRBJ1-5	-	-	CASSGQSSKQPQHF	TGCGCCAGCAGTGGGCAGAGTAGCAAACAGCCCCAGCATTTT
TRBV6-5	TRBJ2-2	TRBD1	-	CASRQGGNTGELFF	TGTGCCAGTAGACAGGGGGGAAACACCGGGGAGCTGTTTTTT
TRBV9	TRBJ2-1	-	few	CASSLLAPSPYNEQFF	TGTGCCAGCAGCCTCTTAGCTCCAAGCCCCTACAATGAGCAGTTCTTC
TRBV4-3	TRBJ2-1	TRBD2	-	CASSQEVAGALRNEQFF	TGCGCCAGCAGCCAAGAAGTAGCGGGGGCTTTGCGGAATGAGCAGTTCTTC
TRBV4-1	TRBJ2-1	-	once	CASSQGSNEQFF	TGCGCCAGCAGCCAAGGATCCAATGAGCAGTTCTTC
TRBV6-6	TRBJ1-1	-	-	CASSTYGSMNTEAFF	TGTGCCAGCAGCACATATGGTTCTATGAACACTGAAGCTTTCTTT
TRBV7-8	TRBJ2-2	-	-	CASSPRGANTGELFF	TGTGCCAGCAGCCCCCGCGGGGCGAACACCGGGGAGCTGTTTTTT
TRBV5-1	TRBJ2-2	-	-	CASSLVATNTGELFF	TGCGCCAGCAGCTTGGTTGCTACGAACACCGGGGAGCTGTTTTTT
TRBV6-5	TRBJ1-4	-	-	CASSRTDPNEKLFF	TGTGCCAGCAGCCGGACCGACCCTAATGAAAAACTGTTTTTT
TRBV5-1	TRBJ2-3	TRBD2	-	CASSPTELAGKDTQYF	TGCGCCAGCAGCCCCACAGAACTAGCGGGGAAAGATACGCAGTATTTT
TRBV4-1	TRBJ2-1	TRBD2	-	CASSQVLLAGVDEQFF	TGCGCCAGCAGCCAAGTTCTCCTAGCGGGAGTTGATGAGCAGTTCTTC
TRBV9	TRBJ1-6	TRBD1	-	CASSRGQGDWSPLHF	TGTGCCAGCAGCCGAGGACAGGGTGATTGGTCACCCCTCCACTTT
TRBV6-5	TRBJ2-7	TRBD2	-	CASRSLAGGANEQYF	TGTGCCAGCAGATCACTAGCGGGAGGGGCCAACGAGCAGTACTTC
TRBV4-1	TRBJ1-2	-	few	CASSPGRTHYGYTF	TGCGCCAGCAGCCCAGGTAGGACACACTATGGCTACACCTTC
TRBV18	TRBJ2-5	-	-	CASSEVGETQYF	TGTGCCAGCTCGGAGGTCGGAGAGACCCAGTACTTC
TRBV27	TRBJ2-1	-	-	CASSLSAGPFNEQFF	TGTGCCAGCAGTTTATCGGCGGGGCCTTTCAATGAGCAGTTCTTC
TRBV6-5	TRBJ2-3	TRBD2	-	CASSYTVAGIDTQYF	TGTGCCAGCAGTTACACGGTAGCGGGAATAGATACGCAGTATTTT
TRBV5-1	TRBJ2-3	TRBD2	-	CASSLAGGPQDTQYF	TGCGCCAGCAGCTTAGCGGGAGGGCCGCAAGATACGCAGTATTTT
TRBV27	TRBJ1-3	-	-	CASRAGGYYGNTIYF	TGTGCCAGCAGGGCGGGAGGGTACTATGGAAACACCATATATTTT
TRBV28	TRBJ2-5	-	-	CASSPTGYQETQYF	TGTGCCAGCAGTCCGACAGGATACCAAGAGACCCAGTACTTC